This TCR beta chain was sequenced in a study of regulatory T cells in long-lasting Graves disease. Findings and caveats of the study: Reduced TCR diversity was observed in persistent Graves' patients versus newly diagnosed patients. Comparison showed that persistent patients shared more public clonotypes (roughly 2,500) than new patients (966).

Specified time point: newly diagnosed GD, antithyroid drugs for less than 3 months. The TCR library was made from RNA extracted from PBMCs. Under American Thyroid Association guidelines, Graves' disease was diagnosed. V gave up 4 bases and J gave up 1 base, with 13 bases separating them. CDR3 size: 15 residues. Germline CDR1 reads LNHDA; CDR2 reads SQIVND (reference sequence). iRepertoire HTBI primers and Arm-PCR of CDR3 regions built TCR beta libraries. Per the original methods: In the combined samples, 62 TRBV and 14 to 15 TRBJ segments were identified. TCRdb passed the multiplex PCR reads through MiXCR, listing each CDR3 protein once. These V and J calls originate from TCRdb's pipeline instead of the authors' own analysis. The data contain approximately 400,000 distinct CDR3 sequences, 15% of them singletons. This clonotype was counted ten times or more. The antigen is unknown. A further study also used this sample, focusing on T cells in Graves' hyperthyroidism and ophthalmopathy.

This receptor was obtained from a woman in her 30s with Graves disease. The chain recombines TRBV19 with TRBJ2-5; D could derive from TRBD1 or TRBD2 (5 bases each). Specimen: peripheral blood mononuclear cells (PBMCs), collected at new diagnosis, from a patient treated with antithyroid drugs. The CDR3 spells CASSTRGALQETQYF. The CDR3 DNA reads TGTGCCAGTAGTACACGGGGCGCCCTCCAAGAGACCCAGTACTTC.